One and the same sample provided the 9 T cell receptor beta chains below, sequenced in a study of T cell changes during pregnancy in multiple sclerosis (dated by TCRdb to between 2018 and 2020). Libraries were constructed by the immunoSEQ multiplex PCR assay. As stored in TCRdb, this immuneACCESS dataset retains in-frame rearrangements with V and J assigned. A fraction of the clones does not appear; measured against another copy, unresolved V genes explain less than half of the discrepancy, and the remainder lacks a known reason. Across this sample there are more than 25,000 clones, with roughly 89% seen only once. The top ten hold roughly 9.7% of the sample. The sequencing used CD8+ T cells from peripheral blood mononuclear cells, collected in the first trimester of pregnancy. All receptors come from a female donor with multiple sclerosis, enrolled in a pregnancy study.

This chain uses TRBV6-6 with TRBJ2-3; 13 nucleotides line up with TRBD2. The ends lost 5 bases at V and 6 bases at J; junction bases unmatched: 5. Germline V gene sequence: CDR1 MNHNY, CDR2 SVGAGI (reference sequence). The CDR3 has 15 amino acids. CDR3 sequence: CASSDGLAGEDTQYF. The CDR3 nucleotides read TGTGCCAGCAGTGACGGACTAGCGGGAGAGGATACGCAGTATTTT.

This clone was recorded only once. The chain employs TRBV6-5 and TRBJ2-2; weak D call: TRBD2 (5 bases). CDR1 is MNHEY, CDR2 SVGAGI, per germline. The CDR3 has 14 amino acids. Between the trimmed V and J ends, which lost 7 bases and 2 bases, there was a span of 11 bases. The CDR3 is CASTSGLNTGELFF. Written as DNA, the CDR3 is TGTGCCAGCACTTCCGGACTTAACACCGGGGAGCTGTTTTTT.

The rearrangement links TRBV19 to TRBJ1-2; 9 bases fit TRBD1. This CDR3 contains 16 residues. After removal of 1 base from V and 3 bases from J, the junction contained 6 bases not matched to a gene. The germline CDR1 and CDR2 sequences are LNHDA and SQIVND (reference sequence). CDR3 DNA sequence: TGTGCCAGTAGTATAGGGGGGACAGGGTCGGACTATGGCTACACCTTC. Translated, it gives CASSIGGTGSDYGYTF.

This sequence joins TRBV7-3 and TRBJ2-3; TRBD2 agrees at 7 bases. Germline V gives CDR1 SGHTA, CDR2 FQGTGA. V shed 2 bases and J 2 bases; nucleotides not matched to a gene: 4. CDR3 length: 15 residues. The CDR3 coding sequence is TGTGCCAGCAGCTTAGGCGGGAGATACACAGATACGCAGTATTTT. Translated: CASSLGGRYTDTQYF.

This clone was seen more than once but under ten times. One end of the junction fails to match germline, which may point to a read error. The chain's CDR3 is CASSEDVNSGANVLTF. CDR3 DNA: TGCGCCAGCAGCGAAGATGTAAACTCTGGGGCCAACGTCCTGACTTTC. The rearrangement uses TRBV4-3 and TRBJ2-6; D is uncertain. CDR1 LGHNA and CDR2 YSLEER come from the germline V gene. This CDR3 region has 16 residues.

V gene TRBV10-3 combines with J gene TRBJ1-4; no clear D gene. V lost 0 bases and J 2 bases, leaving 4 bases between the germline ends. CDR1 ENHRY and CDR2 SYGVKD come from the germline V gene. The CDR3 consists of 14 residues. The CDR3 DNA reads TGTGCCATCAGTGAGTCGCGGACTAATGAAAAACTGTTTTTT. Amino acids: CAISESRTNEKLFF.

The chain is built from TRBV4-2 and TRBJ1-6, with 9 bases aligning to TRBD1. The CDR3 contains 16 residues. Trimming cost V 0 bases and J 10 bases; bases outside gene matches: 7. CDR1 and CDR2 from the germline V gene are LGHNA and YNFKEQ. The CDR3 coding sequence is TGTGCCAGCAGCCAAGATCGGGGGACAGGGCCGTCACCCCTCCACTTT. It codes for CASSQDRGTGPSPLHF.

As concerns this clone: The junction and the germline gene differ at one end; a read error may be behind it. This sequence joins TRBV7-7 and TRBJ2-7; possible D gene TRBD1, 5 bases. The CDR3 contains 13 residues. Looked up from germline, CDR1 is SSHAT and CDR2 is FNYEAQ (reference sequence). CDR3 sequence: CASSLGAFSEQYF. CDR3 in DNA: TGTGCTAGCAGCTTAGGGGCGTTCTCCGAGCAGTACTTC.

For this clone: A much larger clone sits a single nucleotide away, making a read error possible. J is TRBJ2-1 and V is TRBV6-1; 10 bases are shared with TRBD2. CDR3 size: 15 residues. Germline assignment: CDR1 MNHNS and CDR2 SASEGT. Trimming at V came to 4 bases and at J to 3 bases, leaving 3 bases not matched to a gene. DNA for the CDR3: TGTGCCAGCAGTGTCGGGACTAGCGACTACAATGAGCAGTTCTTC. Translating it yields CASSVGTSDYNEQFF.